These 15 T cell receptor beta chains share one sample of origin, sequenced in a study of T cells expressing NK-cell markers. Reprocessing the 5' RACE reads, TCRdb reports a single entry for every CDR3 protein and omits DNA. This listing includes 440,000 or so distinct CDR3 sequences. The sequencing sample was made of blood T cells: a sorted CD56 or NKG2C T cell subset, CD4+ or CD8+ T cells, or bulk PBMC T cells (not recorded which). These receptors were taken from a woman between 18 and 70 years old in good health.

The chain links TRBV5-1 to TRBJ1-5; TCRdb calls TRBD1, which cannot be checked without DNA. CDR3 length: 13 amino acids. The germline CDR1 and CDR2 sequences are SGHRS and YFSETQ. This CDR3 is CASSYRAGQPQHF.

The rearrangement links TRBV20-1 to TRBJ2-3; without DNA, the TCRdb call of TRBD2 cannot be checked. CDR1 and CDR2 from the germline V gene are DFQATT and SNEGSKA (reference sequence). The CDR3 consists of 16 residues. CDR3 sequence reads: CSARDTSGRATDTQYF.

The CDR3 spells CSARDRSNSRGGRYTQYF. The rearrangement uses TRBV20-1 and TRBJ2-3; TCRdb's D call of TRBD2 is untestable without DNA. The CDR3 contains 18 residues. Germline V gives CDR1 DFQATT, CDR2 SNEGSKA (reference sequence).

The chain uses TRBV6-2 or TRBV6-3 and TRBJ2-7; TCRdb lists TRBD1, though no DNA is available to test this call. This CDR3 is 11 amino acids long. From germline, CDR1 is MNHEY and CDR2 SVGEGT. Here the CDR3 reads CGAGVSYEQYF.

The gene calls are TRBV7-9 and TRBJ1-2. Germline values: CDR1 SEHNR, CDR2 FQNEAQ (reference sequence). The CDR3 spans 15 residues. The CDR3 is CASSLPPGVNYGYTF.

The V and J genes are TRBV5-1 and TRBJ2-3; TCRdb's D call of TRBD1 is untestable without DNA. The CDR3 sequence is 14 residues long. The germline CDR1 and CDR2 sequences are SGHRS and YFSETQ. The chain's CDR3 is CASRRGESTDTQYF.

This chain uses TRBV5-1 with TRBJ2-1; absent DNA, TCRdb's TRBD2 call cannot be checked. The germline CDR1 and CDR2 sequences are SGHRS and YFSETQ. The CDR3 spans 15 residues. CDR3: CASRTTSGKVSEQFF.

This chain joins TRBV25-1 and TRBJ2-1; with no DNA, the TCRdb D assignment of TRBD2 cannot be verified. The germline V gene has CDR1 MGHDK and CDR2 SYGVNS. The CDR3 length is 16 residues. The chain's CDR3 is CASSGRLAGTYNEQFF.

The rearrangement links TRBV6-2 or TRBV6-3 to TRBJ1-1; TCRdb's assignment of TRBD1 cannot be checked, as there is no DNA. The CDR3 contains 14 residues. CDR1 and CDR2 from the germline V gene are MNHEY and SVGEGT. The CDR3 loop reads CASNRPGMNTEAFF.

The V call is TRBV9, the J call TRBJ2-3; TCRdb reports TRBD2, a call that lacks DNA to check it against. The CDR3 runs to 15 residues. The germline gives CDR1 SGDLS, CDR2 YYNGEE. The chain's CDR3 is CASSSSGLAGDTQYF.

The V call is TRBV7-9, the J call TRBJ2-7; TCRdb's D call, TRBD2, is unchecked because there is no DNA. Germline CDR1 is SEHNR and CDR2 is FQNEAQ (reference sequence). CDR3 length equals 13 residues. CDR3: CASSSFGSYEQYF.

V and J are TRBV10-3 and TRBJ1-5; the D call of TRBD1 rests on TCRdb alone, since no DNA is present to check it. The CDR3 runs 15 residues. CDR1 and CDR2 (germline): ENHRY, SYGVKD. The CDR3 spells CAISERGNSNQPQHF.

The rearrangement joins TRBV6-1 to TRBJ1-2; absent DNA, TCRdb's TRBD1 call cannot be checked. The CDR3 has 15 residues. CDR1 is MNHNS and CDR2 is SASEGT in the germline V gene. The CDR3 reads CASSEWGQGNYGYTF.

The chain employs TRBV12-3 or TRBV12-4 and TRBJ2-4; TCRdb reports TRBD2, a call that lacks DNA to check it against. CDR3 size: 18 residues. CDR3: CASIPRGGRPHDKNIQYF.

The chain carries TRBV5-6 and TRBJ1-4. CDR3 length: 16 amino acids. Per germline, CDR1 SGHDT and CDR2 YYEEEE. CDR3 amino acids: CASSLRPSAIEEKLFF.